The 7 T cell receptor beta chains below were found in one sample sequenced in a study of neoadjuvant nivolumab and ipilimumab in lung cancer (dated by TCRdb to 2018 to 2021). Taken with the paper, the label for time point translates to: at surgical resection after neoadjuvant nivolumab +/- ipilimumab. Receptors were amplified or captured by the immunoSEQ multiplex PCR assay. The table comes from immuneACCESS by way of TCRdb, which keeps in-frame sequences with V and J called. Part of the clones is missing from these tables; in studies checked, under half for an unresolved V gene and the rest for unknown reasons. This sample lists about 8,800 clones; 84% were detected once. The top ten constitute approximately 8% of the sample. The input for sequencing was tumor tissue, taken after neoadjuvant nivolumab, alone or with ipilimumab, at or shortly before surgery. The receptors derive from an adult with non-small cell lung cancer.

V and J are TRBV9 and TRBJ1-1; the D gene is possibly TRBD1 (5 bases). CDR3 length equals 14 residues. The ends were cut back, 0 bases at V and 4 bases at J, with 10 bases in the middle. Germline V gene sequence: CDR1 SGDLS, CDR2 YYNGEE. The CDR3 here is CASSVGGYRTEAFF. In nucleotides, the CDR3 is TGTGCCAGCAGCGTAGGGGGGTATCGCACTGAAGCTTTCTTT.

V is TRBV2 and J is TRBJ1-2, with unresolved D. The V end lost 7 bases, the J end lost 7 bases, and 19 bases lay between the germline ends. Germline CDR1 is SNHLY and CDR2 is FYNNEI. This CDR3 region has 14 residues. The CDR3 DNA reads TGTGCCAGCAAGAGGGAGGGCGCCTTCAGTGGCTACACCTTC. Encoded protein: CASKREGAFSGYTF.

This chain connects TRBV6-1 to TRBJ1-4; no reliable D call. The CDR3 covers 15 residues. Between the trimmed V and J ends, which lost 7 bases and 8 bases, there was a span of 20 bases. Germline-derived CDR1 and CDR2 are MNHNS and SASEGT. This chain's CDR3 is CASMGLVTVGEKLFF. Here the CDR3 DNA reads TGTGCCAGCATGGGGTTGGTCACAGTTGGGGAAAAACTGTTTTTT.

The CDR3 spells CASSYSTSPNYGYTF. The CDR3 bases are TGTGCCAGCAGTTACTCGACATCTCCTAACTATGGCTACACCTTC. The chain uses TRBV6-6 and TRBJ1-2; the D is unclear. The CDR3 runs to 15 residues. Germline loops: CDR1 MNHNY, CDR2 SVGAGI (reference sequence). Between the trimmed V and J ends, which lost 0 bases and 0 bases, there was a span of 8 bases.

The rearrangement uses TRBV18 and TRBJ2-3; 10 nucleotides align to TRBD2. Germline V CDR1 and CDR2: KGHSH, LQKENI. This CDR3 has 16 residues. Losses at the gene ends were 1 base for V and 7 bases for J; bases not matched to a gene: 8. The CDR3 sequence: CASSPRSGGGENTQYF. As DNA, the CDR3 is TGTGCCAGCTCACCACGAAGCGGGGGGGGTGAAAATACGCAGTATTTT.

The chain links TRBV20-1 to TRBJ2-3, with D unresolved. Trimming took 6 bases from V and 5 from J, leaving 9 bases between them. The CDR3 spans 11 residues. Germline CDR1 and CDR2: DFQATT and SNEGSKA (reference sequence). In DNA, the CDR3 is TGCAGTGCCAAGCTAGGAGATACGCAGTATTTT. It specifies CSAKLGDTQYF.

This clone was seen more than once but under ten times. V and J are TRBV7-6 and TRBJ1-3; D remains unclear. The CDR3 is made up of 15 amino acids. V lost 1 base to trimming and J lost 4 bases, with 11 bases between them. The germline V gene encodes CDR1 SGHVS and CDR2 FNYEAQ. The CDR3 is CASSLEGSKGNTIYF. CDR3 coding DNA: TGTGCCAGCAGCTTAGAAGGCAGCAAAGGAAACACCATATATTTT.